This record looks at one TCR beta chain sequence and its context. This sample is part of a study of blood T cell repertoires in COVID-19. Whole-study context: T cells, B-cell-depleted T cells, or PBMCs provided the cDNA or gDNA that served as material.

TCRdb's copy holds only in-frame clones and misses some; the assay was immunoSEQ multiplex PCR. The repertoire has about 150,000 clones, about 86% of them found once; the top ten carry 7.3%. The sequence was obtained from a man in his fifties or sixties who had recovered from COVID-19. The sample was PBMCs or T cells enriched from blood (not recorded which).

This chain's CDR3 is CASSSGQASSYNEQFF. In DNA, the CDR3 is TGTGCCAGCAGCTCGGGACAGGCGAGCTCCTACAATGAGCAGTTCTTC. V usage is TRBV5-8 and J usage is TRBJ2-1; 8 nucleotides align to TRBD1. CDR3 size: 16 residues. Germline V CDR1 and CDR2: SGHTS, YDEGEE. Unmatched junction bases numbered 5, after V lost 3 bases and J lost 0 bases.